The 12 T cell receptor beta chains below all came from one sample that was sequenced in a study of T cell responses to AZD1222 COVID-19 vaccine. Produced via immunoSEQ multiplex PCR; TCRdb's table is partial and in-frame only. The repertoire holds 190,000 or so clones, with 88% as singletons. Specimen: peripheral blood, collected 28 days after the second AZD1222 dose. The receptor set was obtained from an adult who received the AZD1222 COVID-19 vaccine.

The V gene is TRBV4-3, the J gene TRBJ1-4; 8 bases are a match to TRBD1. V gave up 2 bases and J gave up 7 bases; unmatched junction bases: 12. This CDR3 contains 17 residues. Germline-derived CDR1 and CDR2 are LGHNA and YSLEER. The CDR3 coding sequence is TGCGCCAGCAGCCAAAACTATCAGGGGGCGCCAGGTGAAAAACTGTTTTTT. Residues: CASSQNYQGAPGEKLFF.

The V gene is TRBV7-9, the J gene TRBJ1-2, with 12 bases that match TRBD1. V was pared by 2 bases and J by 7 bases, with 5 bases of the junction left unmatched. The germline V gene has CDR1 SEHNR and CDR2 FQNEAQ (reference sequence). This CDR3 has 15 residues. CDR3: CASSLTGQGAGGYTF. The CDR3 DNA follows: TGTGCCAGCAGCTTAACGGGACAGGGGGCTGGTGGCTACACCTTC.

The chain is built from TRBV5-1 and TRBJ2-7; D remains ambiguous. The CDR3 is made up of 15 amino acids. CDR1 and CDR2 from the germline V gene are SGHRS and YFSETQ. V was clipped by 4 bases and J by 6 bases, with 20 bases between them. CDR3 amino acids: CASSVTPRAPGEQYF. The DNA for the CDR3 is TGCGCCAGCAGCGTAACGCCACGGGCCCCCGGCGAGCAGTACTTC.

This chain joins TRBV3-1 (or the pseudogene TRBV3-2) and TRBJ2-5, with 11 bases matching TRBD2. Germline assignment: CDR1 LGHDT and CDR2 YNNKEL (reference sequence). The CDR3 consists of 13 residues. With V trimmed by 3 bases and J by 12 bases, 6 bases remained unmatched. The CDR3 DNA reads TGTGCCAGCAGCCAGCCTACTAGCGGGAGTGAGTACTTC. Protein product: CASSQPTSGSEYF.

The genes are TRBV7-3 and TRBJ2-3; D possibly corresponds to TRBD2 (5 bases). The germline V gene has CDR1 SGHTA and CDR2 FQGTGA. The V and J ends lost 5 bases and 5 bases respectively, with 8 bases between them. The CDR3 spans 12 residues. The CDR3 nucleotides read TGTGCCAGCAGCCCCGAGGGAGATACGCAGTATTTT. As protein: CASSPEGDTQYF.

The V gene is TRBV28, the J gene TRBJ2-5; the D gene is possibly TRBD2 (7 bases). Per germline, CDR1 MDHEN and CDR2 SYDVKM. Trimming removed 8 bases from V and 4 bases from J, with 20 bases in between. The CDR3 sequence is 15 residues long. In nucleotides, the CDR3 is TGTGCCAGCTCCCGGGGAGGGGGAGGGAGAGAGACCCAGTACTTC. Encoded protein: CASSRGGGGRETQYF.

The CDR3 spells CASSRGSSYNEQFF. For the CDR3, the DNA is TGTGCCAGCAGCCGTGGTAGCTCCTACAATGAGCAGTTCTTC. The J gene is TRBJ2-1, the V gene TRBV13, with D hard to call. Trimming cost V 5 bases and J 0 bases, with 8 bases left between them. The CDR3 spans 14 residues. From germline, CDR1 is PRHDT and CDR2 FYEKMQ (reference sequence).

The chain is built from TRBV6-4 and TRBJ2-3, with unresolved D. Germline V gene data show CDR1 as MRHNA and CDR2 as SNTAGT. Deletions cut 3 bases from V and 0 bases from J, with 10 bases between. The CDR3 is made up of 15 amino acids. This CDR3 is CASSEQAGSTDTQYF. The CDR3 DNA sequence: TGTGCCAGCAGTGAGCAGGCCGGGAGCACAGATACGCAGTATTTT.

The chain links TRBV28 to TRBJ1-1; D gene ambiguous. Germline V gene data show CDR1 as MDHEN and CDR2 as SYDVKM. V was pared by 3 bases and J by 4 bases, with 9 bases between. There are 13 residues in the CDR3. The CDR3 region is CASSLPSPTEAFF. CDR3 nucleotide sequence: TGTGCCAGCAGTTTGCCAAGCCCCACTGAAGCTTTCTTT.

This sequence joins TRBV28 and TRBJ2-6; 7 bases fit TRBD1. The CDR3 has 15 residues. The V gene end was trimmed by 10 bases and the J gene end by 4 bases; junction bases not matched to a gene: 10. The germline V gene has CDR1 MDHEN and CDR2 SYDVKM. CDR3 in DNA: TGTGCCACCACCACAGGGGCATCAGGGGCCAACGTCCTGACTTTC. The encoded protein is CATTTGASGANVLTF. Full variable domain (remainder filled in from reference TRBV28 and TRBJ2-6): DVKVTQSSRYLVKRTGEKVFLECVQDMDHENMFWYRQDPGLGLRLIYFSYDVKMKEKGDIPEGYSVSREKKERFSLILESASTNQTSMYLCATTTGASGANVLTFGAGSRLTVL.

This chain links TRBV5-1 with TRBJ1-5; the D gene is possibly TRBD1 (6 bases). With 0 bases removed from V and 6 bases from J, the gap between germline ends came to 13 bases. CDR1 and CDR2 from the germline V gene are SGHRS and YFSETQ. The CDR3 sequence is 15 residues long. The CDR3 protein is CASSLEGGAGQPQHF. The CDR3 bases are TGCGCCAGCAGCTTGGAGGGGGGCGCCGGTCAGCCCCAGCATTTT.

The J gene is TRBJ1-1, the V gene TRBV19; D remains ambiguous. V was cut by 2 bases and J by 4 bases, with 2 bases left in between. This CDR3 contains 11 residues. Germline loops: CDR1 LNHDA, CDR2 SQIVND (reference sequence). The CDR3 nucleotides are TGTGCCAGTAGTATATTCACTGAAGCTTTCTTT. This translates into CASSIFTEAFF.